Detailed here is one TCR beta chain. The sample belongs to a study of blood T cell repertoires in COVID-19. Study as a whole: Samples representing acute and convalescent COVID-19 were sourced from the United States, Italy and Spain. The analysed material was cDNA or gDNA that came from T cells, B-cell-depleted T cells, or PBMCs.

V lost 3 bases and J lost 4; bases outside the gene matches: 19. The CDR3 has 19 amino acids. CDR1 and CDR2 from the germline V gene are MGHRA and YSYEKL. Original handling: Amplification from reference gene primers served as the basis for estimated nucleated cell counts. Produced via immunoSEQ multiplex PCR; TCRdb's table is partial and in-frame only. That table is the source of V, J and clone size, and D and trimming were worked out from the DNA. Of about 200,000 clones in the sample, roughly 80% were seen once. The rearrangement links TRBV4-1 to TRBJ2-7, with TRBD2 matching over 9 bases. Sequencing was performed on peripheral blood. This TCR was recovered from a woman of 80 years or more with acute or convalescent COVID-19. The CDR3 loop is CASSQGELAGPLGPYEQYF. The CDR3 region has the DNA TGCGCCAGCAGCCAGGGGGAACTAGCGGGCCCCTTAGGACCGTACGAGCAGTACTTC.